This TCR beta chain is from a study of CD8 T cells in ankylosing spondylitis. Whole-study findings and limits: One TCR beta motif, made up of under ten highly homologous variants, appeared characteristic of ankylosing spondylitis blood. Disease-linked clones were found to be CD8+ and relatively rare in peripheral blood.

With respect to this clonotype: Its specificity is not known.

A quantitative 5'-RACE method, one with molecular barcodes, was used to make TCR beta libraries. Using its own MiXCR run on the 5' RACE reads, TCRdb lists one record per CDR3 protein. The table lists around 210,000 distinct CDR3 sequences, 8% to 10% of them singletons. This CDR3 is built from 11 residues. The germline V gene encodes CDR1 MNHNS and CDR2 SASEGT. Trimming took 7 bases from V and 10 from J; bases not matched to a gene: 7. The rearrangement links TRBV6-1 to TRBJ2-7; 7 nucleotides agree with TRBD1. This TCR came from a female donor with ankylosing spondylitis or in good health (not recorded which). Input material: blood, either unsorted or a sorted T cell fraction (not recorded which). Written as DNA, the CDR3 is TGTGCCAGCATGACAGGGTATTCCCAGTACTTC. It is translated as CASMTGYSQYF.